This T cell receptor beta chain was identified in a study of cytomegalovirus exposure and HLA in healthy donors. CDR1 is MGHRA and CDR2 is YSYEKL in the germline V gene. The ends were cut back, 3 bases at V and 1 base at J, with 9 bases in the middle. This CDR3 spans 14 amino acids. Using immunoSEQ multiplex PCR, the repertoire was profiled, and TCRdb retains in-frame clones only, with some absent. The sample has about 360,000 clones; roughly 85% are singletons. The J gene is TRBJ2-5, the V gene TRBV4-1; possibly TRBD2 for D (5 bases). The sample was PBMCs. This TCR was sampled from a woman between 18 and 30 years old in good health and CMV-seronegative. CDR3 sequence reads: CASSHPDFQETQYF. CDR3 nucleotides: TGCGCCAGCAGCCACCCGGACTTCCAAGAGACCCAGTACTTC.